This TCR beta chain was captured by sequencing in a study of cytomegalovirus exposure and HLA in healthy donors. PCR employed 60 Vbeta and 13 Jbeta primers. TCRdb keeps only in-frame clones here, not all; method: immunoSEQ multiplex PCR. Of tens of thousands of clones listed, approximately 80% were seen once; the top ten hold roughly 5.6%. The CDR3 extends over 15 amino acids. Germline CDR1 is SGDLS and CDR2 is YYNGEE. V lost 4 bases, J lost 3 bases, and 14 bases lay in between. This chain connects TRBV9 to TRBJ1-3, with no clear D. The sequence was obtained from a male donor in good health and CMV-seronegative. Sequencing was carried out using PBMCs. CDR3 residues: CASSSSRHGGNTIYF. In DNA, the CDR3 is TGTGCCAGCAGCTCTTCGAGGCATGGTGGAAACACCATATATTTT.